The sequence of this T cell receptor (beta chain) was determined in a study of neoadjuvant anti-PD-1 for oral cavity cancer. This clone has a single count. Time point described: after neoadjuvant nivolumab, at surgical resection. This CDR3 has 15 amino acids. Trimming cost V 4 bases and J 0 bases, with 12 bases left between them. Germline V gene sequence: CDR1 WNHNN, CDR2 SYGVQD (reference sequence). TCRdb's table, derived via immunoSEQ multiplex PCR, lists solely in-frame clones and lacks some. The top ten clones hold around 3.7% of a sample with over 9,000 clones, roughly 62% of them seen once. Sequencing was performed on PBMCs, taken after nivolumab (anti-PD-1) treatment. The J gene is TRBJ1-1, the V gene TRBV10-1; weak D call: TRBD1 (5 bases). This receptor was identified in a person between 40 and 80 years old with oral cavity squamous cell carcinoma. The CDR3 DNA is TGCGCCAGCAGTGGGGACCGGTCCATGAACACTGAAGCTTTCTTT. Residues: CASSGDRSMNTEAFF.